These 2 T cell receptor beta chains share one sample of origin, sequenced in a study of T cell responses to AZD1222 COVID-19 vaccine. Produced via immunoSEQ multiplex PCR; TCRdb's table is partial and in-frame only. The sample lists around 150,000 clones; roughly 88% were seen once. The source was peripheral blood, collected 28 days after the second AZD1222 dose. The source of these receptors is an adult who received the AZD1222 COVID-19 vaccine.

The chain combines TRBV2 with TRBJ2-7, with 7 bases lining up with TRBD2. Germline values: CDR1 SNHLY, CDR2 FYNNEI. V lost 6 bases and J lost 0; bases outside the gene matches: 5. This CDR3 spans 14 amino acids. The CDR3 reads CASSEGGSSYEQYF. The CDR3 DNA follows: TGTGCCAGCAGCGAGGGCGGGAGCTCCTACGAGCAGTACTTC.

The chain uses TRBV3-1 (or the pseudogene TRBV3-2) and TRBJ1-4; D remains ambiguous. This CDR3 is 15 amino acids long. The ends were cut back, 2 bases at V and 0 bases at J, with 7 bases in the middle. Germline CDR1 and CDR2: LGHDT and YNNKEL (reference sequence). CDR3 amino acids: CASSQRRTTNEKLFF. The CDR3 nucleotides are TGTGCCAGCAGCCAACGACGGACAACTAATGAAAAACTGTTTTTT.